This T cell receptor (beta chain) was found in a study of CD8 T cells in ankylosing spondylitis. Overall study findings and caveats: Significant enrichment of disease-linked clones was reported in matched ankylosing spondylitis synovial fluid.

The CDR3 runs to 17 residues. The ends lost 0 bases at V and 2 bases at J; junction bases unmatched: 7. The V gene's germline CDR1 is LGHNA and CDR2 YSLEER. The table lists this clonotype with many counts. Its antigen is undetermined. TCRdb re-analysed the 5' RACE reads in MiXCR, keeping a single row per CDR3 protein. This table has some 270,000 distinct CDR3 sequences, 18% appearing once. This chain joins TRBV4-3 and TRBJ2-3; 8 nucleotides align to TRBD2. The receptor was derived from a male donor with ankylosing spondylitis or in good health (not recorded which). The source material was blood, either unsorted or a sorted T cell fraction (not recorded which). The CDR3 loop is CASSQDGASGYTDTQYF. In DNA, the CDR3 is TGCGCCAGCAGCCAAGATGGGGCTAGCGGGTACACAGATACGCAGTATTTT.